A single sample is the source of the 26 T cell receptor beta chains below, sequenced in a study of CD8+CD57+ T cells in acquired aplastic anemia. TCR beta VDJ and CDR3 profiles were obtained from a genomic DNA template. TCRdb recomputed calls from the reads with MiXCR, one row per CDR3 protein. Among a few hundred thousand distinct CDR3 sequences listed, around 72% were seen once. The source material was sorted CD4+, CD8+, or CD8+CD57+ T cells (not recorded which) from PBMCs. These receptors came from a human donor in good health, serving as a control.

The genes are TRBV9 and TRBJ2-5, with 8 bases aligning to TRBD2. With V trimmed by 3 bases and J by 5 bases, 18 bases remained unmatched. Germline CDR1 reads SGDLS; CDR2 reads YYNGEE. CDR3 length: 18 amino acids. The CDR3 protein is CASSESGLVYEQSETQYF. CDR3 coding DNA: TGTGCCAGCAGCGAATCGGGACTAGTCTACGAGCAGTCTGAGACCCAGTACTTC.

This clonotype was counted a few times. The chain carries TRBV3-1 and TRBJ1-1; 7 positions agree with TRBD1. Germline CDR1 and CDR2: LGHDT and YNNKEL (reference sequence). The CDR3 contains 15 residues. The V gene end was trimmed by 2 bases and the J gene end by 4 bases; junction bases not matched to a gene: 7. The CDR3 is CASSQRRQGGTEAFF. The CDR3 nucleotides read TGTGCCAGCAGCCAAAGGCGGCAGGGGGGCACTGAAGCTTTCTTT.

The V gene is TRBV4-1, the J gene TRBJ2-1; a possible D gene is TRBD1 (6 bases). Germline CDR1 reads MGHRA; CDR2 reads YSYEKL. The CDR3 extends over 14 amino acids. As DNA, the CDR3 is TGCACCATCAGGTCGGGACACTATGATAGTGAGCAGTTCTTC. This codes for CTIRSGHYDSEQFF.

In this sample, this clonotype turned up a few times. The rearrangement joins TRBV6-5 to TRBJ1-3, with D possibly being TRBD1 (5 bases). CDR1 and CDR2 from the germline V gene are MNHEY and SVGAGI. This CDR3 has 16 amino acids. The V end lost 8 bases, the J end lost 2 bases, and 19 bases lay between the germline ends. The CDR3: CASVPGDTGAGNTIYF. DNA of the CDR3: TGTGCCAGCGTTCCTGGGGATACGGGGGCTGGAAACACCATATATTTT.

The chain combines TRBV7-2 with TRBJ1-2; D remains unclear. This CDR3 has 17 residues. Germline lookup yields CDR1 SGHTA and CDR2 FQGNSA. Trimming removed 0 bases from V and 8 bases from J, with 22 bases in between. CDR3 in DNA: TGTGCCAGCAGCTTAGCCGGTCAGAGCACAGATACGCAGGGCTACACCTTC. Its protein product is CASSLAGQSTDTQGYTF.

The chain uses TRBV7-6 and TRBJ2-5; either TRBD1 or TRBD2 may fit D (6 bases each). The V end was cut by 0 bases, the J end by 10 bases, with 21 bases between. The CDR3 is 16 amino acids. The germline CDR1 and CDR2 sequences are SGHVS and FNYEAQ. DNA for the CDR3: TGTGCCAGCAGCTTAGCCAGGGGAGGAGAGACACAGTACCAGTACTTC. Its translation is CASSLARGGETQYQYF.

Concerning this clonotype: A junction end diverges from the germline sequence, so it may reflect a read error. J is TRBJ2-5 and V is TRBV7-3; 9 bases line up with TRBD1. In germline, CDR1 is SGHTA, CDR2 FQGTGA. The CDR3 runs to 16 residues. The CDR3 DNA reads TGTGCCACCAGCAGAGTACTGGGACAGGGACACGAACCTCAGTACTTC. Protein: CATSRVLGQGHEPQYF.

CDR3 protein: CASKSIDRGRREKLFF. For the CDR3, the DNA is TGTGCCAGCAAGTCAATCGACAGGGGGCGCAGGGAAAAACTGTTTTTT. The chain links TRBV6-2 or TRBV6-3 to TRBJ1-4, with 10 bases matching TRBD1. The CDR3 spans 16 residues. In germline, CDR1 is MNHEY, CDR2 SVGEGT. The J segment lost 8 bases and the V segment lost 7 bases, leaving 13 bases of the junction unmatched.

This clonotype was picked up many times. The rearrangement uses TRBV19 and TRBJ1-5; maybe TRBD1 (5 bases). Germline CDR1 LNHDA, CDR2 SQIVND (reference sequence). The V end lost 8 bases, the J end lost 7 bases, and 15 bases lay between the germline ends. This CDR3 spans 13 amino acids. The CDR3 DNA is TGTGCCAGTGAAGACAGTCGCAGGCAGCCCCAGCATTTT. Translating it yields CASEDSRRQPQHF.

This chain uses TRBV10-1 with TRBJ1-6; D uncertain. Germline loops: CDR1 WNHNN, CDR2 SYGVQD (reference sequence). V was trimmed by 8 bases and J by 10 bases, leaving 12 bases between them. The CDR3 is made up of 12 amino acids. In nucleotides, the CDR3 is TGCGCCAGCGACAAGTGCGCCTCACCCCTCCACTTT. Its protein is CASDKCASPLHF.

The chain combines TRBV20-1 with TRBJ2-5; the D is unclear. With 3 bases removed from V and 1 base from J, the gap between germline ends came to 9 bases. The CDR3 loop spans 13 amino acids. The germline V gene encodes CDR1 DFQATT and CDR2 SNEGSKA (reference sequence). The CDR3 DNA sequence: TGCAGTGCTAGTAAGGCTAGCCAAGAGACCCAGTACTTC. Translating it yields CSASKASQETQYF.

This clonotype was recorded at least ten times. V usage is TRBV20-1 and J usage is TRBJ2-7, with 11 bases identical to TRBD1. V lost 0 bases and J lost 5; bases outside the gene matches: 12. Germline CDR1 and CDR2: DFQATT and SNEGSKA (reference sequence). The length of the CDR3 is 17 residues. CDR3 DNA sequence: TGCAGTGCTAGAGATCTCGGACTCGGGACAGGGGGAAACGAGCAGTACTTC. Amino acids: CSARDLGLGTGGNEQYF.

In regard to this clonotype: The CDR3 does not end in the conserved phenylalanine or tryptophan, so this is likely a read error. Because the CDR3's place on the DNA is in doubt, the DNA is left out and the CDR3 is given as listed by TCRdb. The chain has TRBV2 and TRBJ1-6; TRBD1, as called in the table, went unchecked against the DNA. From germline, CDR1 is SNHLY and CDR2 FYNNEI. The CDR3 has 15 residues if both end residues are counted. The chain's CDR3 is CASSERDTYGYTLGS.

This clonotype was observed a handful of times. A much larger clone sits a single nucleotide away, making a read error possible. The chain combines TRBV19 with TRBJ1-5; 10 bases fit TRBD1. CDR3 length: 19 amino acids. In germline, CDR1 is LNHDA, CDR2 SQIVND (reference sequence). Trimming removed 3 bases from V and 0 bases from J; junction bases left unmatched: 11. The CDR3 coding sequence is TGTGCCAGTAGTATTTTCAATGGACAGGGGGATTATAGCAATCAGCCCCAGCATTTT. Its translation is CASSIFNGQGDYSNQPQHF.

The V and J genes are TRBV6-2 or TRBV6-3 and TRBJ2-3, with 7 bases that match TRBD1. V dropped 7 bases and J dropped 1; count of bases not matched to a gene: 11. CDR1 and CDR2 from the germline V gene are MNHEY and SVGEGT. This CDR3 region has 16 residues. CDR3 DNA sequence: TGTGCCAGCAACCAACAGGGGACGGCCCGCACAGATACGCAGTATTTT. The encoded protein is CASNQQGTARTDTQYF.

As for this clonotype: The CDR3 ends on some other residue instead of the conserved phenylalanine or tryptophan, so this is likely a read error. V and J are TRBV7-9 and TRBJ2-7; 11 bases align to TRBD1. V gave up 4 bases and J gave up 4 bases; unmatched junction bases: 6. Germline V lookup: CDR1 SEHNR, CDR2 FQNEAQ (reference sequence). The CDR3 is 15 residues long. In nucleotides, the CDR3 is TGTGCCAGCAGCTCGCCCGGACAGGGGGCTTACGAGCAGTACCTC. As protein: CASSSPGQGAYEQYL.

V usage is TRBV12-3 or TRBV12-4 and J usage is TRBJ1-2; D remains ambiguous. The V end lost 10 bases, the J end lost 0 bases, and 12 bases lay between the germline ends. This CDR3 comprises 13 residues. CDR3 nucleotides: TGTGCCATCACGTTAGAAGCTAACTATGGCTACACCTTC. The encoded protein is CAITLEANYGYTF.

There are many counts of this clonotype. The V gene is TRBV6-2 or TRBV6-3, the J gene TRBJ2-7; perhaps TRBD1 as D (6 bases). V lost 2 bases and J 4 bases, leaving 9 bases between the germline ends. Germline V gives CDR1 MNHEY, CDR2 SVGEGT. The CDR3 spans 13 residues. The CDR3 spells CASSYGTRYEQYF. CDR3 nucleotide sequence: TGTGCCAGCAGTTACGGGACACGTTACGAGCAGTACTTC.

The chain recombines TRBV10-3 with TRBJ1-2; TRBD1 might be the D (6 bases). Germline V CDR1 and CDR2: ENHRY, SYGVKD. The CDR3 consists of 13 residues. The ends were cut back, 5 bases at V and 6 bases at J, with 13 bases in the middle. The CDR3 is CAISSGQRHGYTF. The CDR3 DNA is TGTGCCATCAGTTCGGGACAAAGGCATGGCTACACCTTC.

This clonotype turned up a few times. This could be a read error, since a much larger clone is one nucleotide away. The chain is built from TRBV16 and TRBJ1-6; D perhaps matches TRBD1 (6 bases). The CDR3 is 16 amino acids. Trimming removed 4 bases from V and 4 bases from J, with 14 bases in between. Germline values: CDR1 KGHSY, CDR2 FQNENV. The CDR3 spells CASSLNRDKYNSPLHF. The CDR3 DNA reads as TGTGCCAGCAGCCTCAATAGGGACAAATATAATTCACCCCTCCACTTT.

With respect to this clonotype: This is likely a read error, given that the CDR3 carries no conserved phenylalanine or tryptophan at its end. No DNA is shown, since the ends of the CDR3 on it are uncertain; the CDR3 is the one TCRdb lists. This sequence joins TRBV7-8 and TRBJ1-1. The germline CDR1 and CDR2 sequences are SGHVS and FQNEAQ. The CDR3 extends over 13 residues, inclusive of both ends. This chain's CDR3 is CASSHKRANVIYS.

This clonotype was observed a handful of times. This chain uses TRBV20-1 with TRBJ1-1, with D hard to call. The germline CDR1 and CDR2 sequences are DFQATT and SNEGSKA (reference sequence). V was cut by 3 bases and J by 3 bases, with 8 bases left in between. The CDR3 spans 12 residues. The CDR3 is CSARVGDTEAFF. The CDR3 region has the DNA TGCAGTGCTAGGGTGGGCGACACTGAAGCTTTCTTT.

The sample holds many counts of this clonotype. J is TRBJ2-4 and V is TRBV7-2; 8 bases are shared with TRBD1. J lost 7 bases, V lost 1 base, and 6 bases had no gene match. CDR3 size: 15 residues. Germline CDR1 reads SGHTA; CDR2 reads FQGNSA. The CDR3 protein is CASSLVQGAENIQYF. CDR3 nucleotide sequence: TGTGCCAGCAGCTTAGTGCAGGGGGCCGAGAACATTCAGTACTTC.

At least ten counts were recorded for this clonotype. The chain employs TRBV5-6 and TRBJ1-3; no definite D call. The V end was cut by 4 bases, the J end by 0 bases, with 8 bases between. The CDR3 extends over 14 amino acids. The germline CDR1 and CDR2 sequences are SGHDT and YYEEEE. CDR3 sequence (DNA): TGTGCCAGCAGCGTTGTTGCCTCTGGAAACACCATATATTTT. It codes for CASSVVASGNTIYF.

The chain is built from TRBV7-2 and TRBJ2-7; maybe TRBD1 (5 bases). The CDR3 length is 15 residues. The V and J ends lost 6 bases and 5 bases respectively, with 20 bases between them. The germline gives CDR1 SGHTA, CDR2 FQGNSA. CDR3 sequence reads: CASRFALQVRDEQYF. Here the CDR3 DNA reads TGTGCCAGCAGGTTCGCCCTACAGGTTCGGGACGAGCAGTACTTC.

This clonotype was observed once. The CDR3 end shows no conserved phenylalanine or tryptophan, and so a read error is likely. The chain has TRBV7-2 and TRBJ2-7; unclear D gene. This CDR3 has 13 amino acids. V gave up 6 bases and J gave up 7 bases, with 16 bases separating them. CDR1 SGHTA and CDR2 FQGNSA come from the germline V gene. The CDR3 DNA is TGTGCCAGCAGTCCGCCGGATGGGGAAGAGCAGTACTTA. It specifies CASSPPDGEEQYL.